The clone carrying this T cell receptor beta chain was counted between two and nine times. Its specificity is not known. Trimming at V came to 5 bases and at J to 2 bases, leaving 10 bases not matched to a gene. In germline, CDR1 is PRHDT, CDR2 FYEKMQ (reference sequence). The CDR3 length is 17 residues. This sample was included in a study of blood T cells in healthy people across ages. Overall study results and limits: The percentage of naive T cells correlated strongly with TCR beta diversity.

Alongside a J-beta primer mix, a sample-barcoded 5' primer served in a second PCR lasting roughly 6 to 11 cycles. From each sample, at least 3 million paired-end reads containing CDR3 were obtained. One entry per CDR3 protein, called by TCRdb with MiXCR from the 5' RACE reads. The data show about 900,000 distinct CDR3 sequences, roughly 52% seen once. J is TRBJ2-2 and V is TRBV13; the match to TRBD2 covers 8 bases. Sequencing was carried out using blood. This receptor was identified in a man aged 30 to 39 in good health. CDR3 sequence reads: CASSRVAGRDNTGELFF. The CDR3 bases are TGTGCCAGCAGCCGTGTAGCGGGGCGAGACAACACCGGGGAGCTGTTTTTT. Using reference TRBV13 and TRBJ2-2 for the parts outside the CDR3, the full variable domain is AAGVIQSPRHLIKEKRETATLKCYPIPRHDTVYWYQQGPGQDPQFLISFYEKMQSDKGSIPDRFSAQQFSDYHSELNMSSLELGDSALYFCASSRVAGRDNTGELFFGEGSRLTVL.